The 12 T cell receptor beta chains given below trace back to one sample, sequenced in a study of T-cell memory formation after mild COVID-19. TCRdb re-called the 5' RACE reads through MiXCR, storing one row per CDR3 protein. The sample carries about 170,000 distinct CDR3 sequences, 10% to 15% recorded once. The sample taken for sequencing was PBMCs or a T cell subset sorted from them (not recorded which). Receptor source: a man aged 18 to 30 who had mild COVID-19 (a few samples of this study predate the infection). Cell type and time point are not known.

The J gene is TRBJ2-3, the V gene TRBV10-2; the D is unclear. With 2 bases removed from V and 0 bases from J, the gap between germline ends came to 6 bases. The CDR3 is 14 amino acids. Germline values: CDR1 WSHSY, CDR2 SAAADI. The DNA of the CDR3 is TGCGCCAGCAGTGAGCAATCCAGCACAGATACGCAGTATTTT. This sequence encodes CASSEQSSTDTQYF.

This clonotype turned up a few times. The V and J genes are TRBV7-2 and TRBJ2-5, with D hard to call. This CDR3 is built from 11 residues. V gave up 5 bases and J gave up 7 bases, with 8 bases separating them. CDR1 and CDR2 from the germline V gene are SGHTA and FQGNSA. The CDR3 DNA sequence: TGTGCCAGCAGCGCCCCCGCGACCCAGTACTTC. Translating gives CASSAPATQYF.

The chain joins TRBV4-1 to TRBJ1-4; D call uncertain. The CDR3 extends over 15 amino acids. V lost 1 base and J 8 bases, leaving 14 bases between the germline ends. CDR1 is MGHRA, CDR2 YSYEKL, per germline. The CDR3 DNA follows: TGCGCCAGCAGCCAAGGGTGGGGAGTGCGGGAAAAACTGTTTTTT. Translating gives CASSQGWGVREKLFF.

A few counts support this clonotype. This chain links TRBV6-2 or TRBV6-3 with TRBJ1-5, with 8 bases that match TRBD1. CDR3 length equals 16 residues. V dropped 6 bases and J dropped 5; count of bases not matched to a gene: 12. CDR1 MNHEY and CDR2 SVGEGT come from the germline V gene. The DNA of the CDR3 is TGTGCCAGCAGACGTATCGACAGGGGAGTGGATCAGCCCCAGCATTTT. Translation gives CASRRIDRGVDQPQHF.

At least ten counts were recorded for this clonotype. The CDR3 region is CSASWAGTDTQYF. The CDR3 coding sequence is TGCAGTGCTAGTTGGGCGGGGACAGATACGCAGTATTTT. This rearrangement joins TRBV20-1 to TRBJ2-3, with D possibly TRBD2 on 6 matching bases. The ends were cut back, 3 bases at V and 3 bases at J, with 10 bases in the middle. Germline values: CDR1 DFQATT, CDR2 SNEGSKA (reference sequence). The CDR3 has 13 residues.

This clonotype has more than one count but fewer than ten. This rearrangement joins TRBV7-3 to TRBJ1-1; D uncertain. In germline, CDR1 is SGHTA, CDR2 FQGTGA. V was trimmed by 1 base and J by 1 base, leaving 7 bases between them. The CDR3 contains 14 residues. The chain's CDR3 is CASSLMGANTEAFF. CDR3 in DNA: TGTGCCAGCAGCTTAATGGGTGCGAACACTGAAGCTTTCTTT.

V usage is TRBV30 and J usage is TRBJ1-2; D is possibly TRBD1 (5 bases). V was clipped by 7 bases and J by 4 bases, with 22 bases between them. The CDR3 is made up of 15 amino acids. Germline values: CDR1 GTSNPN, CDR2 SVGIG (reference sequence). In DNA form, the CDR3 reads TGTGCCTACGAGGTTCGTACAGGTGGCCTCTATGGCTACACCTTC. The encoded protein is CAYEVRTGGLYGYTF.

V is TRBV12-3 or TRBV12-4 and J is TRBJ2-3; 7 bases match TRBD1. The CDR3 contains 13 residues. V lost 7 bases to trimming and J lost 3 bases; unmatched junction nucleotides: 4. The CDR3 sequence: CASTDRETDTQYF. The DNA for the CDR3 is TGTGCCAGCACCGACAGGGAGACAGATACGCAGTATTTT.

This clonotype was counted a few times. The J gene is TRBJ2-7, the V gene TRBV9; the D call may be TRBD1 or TRBD2 (5 bases each). Germline V gene lookup returns CDR1 SGDLS and CDR2 YYNGEE. CDR3 length: 13 amino acids. V lost 3 bases and J lost 3, with 10 bases in between. CDR3 amino acids: CASSAGRGYEQYF. The CDR3 bases are TGTGCCAGCAGCGCGGGACGTGGCTACGAGCAGTACTTC.

The chain uses TRBV5-1 and TRBJ1-2; D perhaps matches TRBD1 (6 bases). CDR3 length: 19 amino acids. From germline, CDR1 is SGHRS and CDR2 YFSETQ. Trimming stripped 5 bases from V and 8 bases from J, with 34 bases between. The DNA for the CDR3 is TGCGCCAGCAGGATTGGGGGGGCGCTGACTAATAACTATCGCGGCGGCTACACCTTC. Its protein product is CASRIGGALTNNYRGGYTF.

In its sample, this clonotype was seen many times. J is TRBJ2-7 and V is TRBV5-1; the D gene is possibly TRBD1 (6 bases). Trimming cost V 5 bases and J 3 bases, with 6 bases left between them. The germline CDR1 and CDR2 sequences are SGHRS and YFSETQ. CDR3 length: 11 residues. For the CDR3, the DNA is TGCGCCAGCAGGGACAGCTACGAGCAGTACTTC. Residues: CASRDSYEQYF.

This clonotype was detected a few times. The chain uses TRBV7-8 and TRBJ2-6, with 9 bases lining up with TRBD1. The V and J ends lost 5 bases and 3 bases, in that order; junction bases with no gene match: 14. Per germline, CDR1 SGHVS and CDR2 FQNEAQ. This CDR3 is built from 19 residues. The CDR3 loop is CASSRYRGQGLGGANVLTF. The CDR3 bases are TGTGCCAGCAGCCGTTACAGGGGACAGGGCCTTGGTGGGGCCAACGTCCTGACTTTC. Looking up the rest from reference TRBV7-8 and TRBJ2-6 gives the full variable domain: GAGVSQSPRYKVAKRGQDVALRCDPISGHVSLFWYQQALGQGPEFLTYFQNEAQLDKSGLPSDRFFAERPEGSVSTLKIQRTQQEDSAVYLCASSRYRGQGLGGANVLTFGAGSRLTVL.